The T cell receptor beta chain described here comes from a study of T cell changes during pregnancy in multiple sclerosis (dated by TCRdb to 2018 to 2020). Looking at the study overall: Changes in the T cell repertoire over the course of pregnancy were examined in this study in women with multiple sclerosis.

Ends trimmed: V by 4 bases, J by 4 bases; bases unmatched to a gene: 10. Reading from cysteine to phenylalanine, the CDR3 counts 17 amino acids. This entry keeps only the CDR3 DNA: 51 bases, framed from base 1. For CDR1 and CDR2, the germline V gene lists MGHRA and YSYEKL. Library construction relied on the immunoSEQ multiplex PCR assay. TCRdb re-hosts the immuneACCESS table, in-frame sequences only. Its copies lack some clones; in the studies checked, an unresolved V gene accounts for under half of them, and the cause for the rest is not known. The sample table records some 64,000 clones; about 88% of these occur just once. Clones ranked in the top ten supply 3% to 4% of the sample. Regarding this clone: The antigen this receptor binds is unknown. No much larger clone exists at a distance of one base, and base qualities are not known.

Sequenced material: peripheral blood, taken in the first trimester of pregnancy. This TCR derives from a female donor in good health, enrolled as a control in a pregnancy study. The chain is made from TRBV4-1 and TRBJ2-2; TRBD1 lines up with 9 middle nucleotides. Here the CDR3 is given as CASSRVTGGAGTGELFF. The bases read TGCGCCAGCAGCCGGGTCACAGGGGGCGCGGGCACCGGGGAGCTGTTTTTT.